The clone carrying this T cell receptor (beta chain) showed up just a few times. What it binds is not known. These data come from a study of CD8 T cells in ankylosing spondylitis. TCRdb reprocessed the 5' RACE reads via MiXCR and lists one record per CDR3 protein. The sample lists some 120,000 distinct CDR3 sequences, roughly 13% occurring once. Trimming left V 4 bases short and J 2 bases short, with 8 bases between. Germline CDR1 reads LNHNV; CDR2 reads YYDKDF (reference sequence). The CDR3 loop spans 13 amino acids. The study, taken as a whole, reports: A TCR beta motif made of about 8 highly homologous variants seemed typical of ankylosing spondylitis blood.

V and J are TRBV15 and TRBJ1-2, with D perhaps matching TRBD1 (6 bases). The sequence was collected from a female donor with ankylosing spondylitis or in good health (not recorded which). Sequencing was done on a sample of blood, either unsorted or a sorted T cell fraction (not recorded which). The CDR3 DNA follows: TGTGCCACCAGCAAGGACAGAAACTATGGCTACACCTTC. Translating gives CATSKDRNYGYTF.